The rows below give T cell receptor beta chains drawn from one sample of a study of patients and donors after allogeneic stem cell transplantation. TCRdb reanalysed the RT-PCR reads using MiXCR and keeps one entry per CDR3 protein. The sample has around 150,000 distinct CDR3 sequences; about 32% are singletons. The material sequenced was blood, either unsorted or a sorted T cell fraction (not recorded which). The source is a human donor who was either an allogeneic HSCT recipient or a stem cell or donor lymphocyte infusion donor (not recorded which). It is not recorded whose cells these are; they may come from a transplant donor. Both conserved end residues are part of each CDR3. A D gene is named only where the DNA matches it firmly. The listing skips clone size in some rows; elsewhere it reads once, few, many or a size class.

D gene,J gene,clone size,V gene,CDR3 DNA,CDR3 protein
TRBD1,TRBJ1-2,.,TRBV7-9,TGTGCCAGCAGCGGATTTCCGGGACAGGGGGCTTCAGGCTATGGCTACACCTTC,CASSGFPGQGASGYGYTF
.,TRBJ2-7,few,TRBV2,TGTGCCAGCAGTGAAATGAAGGGACACGCCTACGAGCAGTACTTC,CASSEMKGHAYEQYF
.,TRBJ1-1,few,TRBV6-2/TRBV6-3,TGTGCCAGCAGTTACTCGTCATCCCCGAGAACTGAAGCTTTCTTT,CASSYSSSPRTEAFF
.,TRBJ1-1,few,TRBV12-3/TRBV12-4,TGTGCCAGCAGTTTTGGGGGGCGGGACACTGAAGCTTTCTTT,CASSFGGRDTEAFF
.,TRBJ1-1,.,TRBV28,TGTGCCAGCAGTTTAGGCGCGACAGGATATACCTCTGGAGCTTTCTTT,CASSLGATGYTSGAFF
.,TRBJ2-2,.,TRBV2,TGTGCCAGCCGGGCAGAATTCACCGGGGAGCTGTTTTTT,CASRAEFTGELFF
TRBD1,TRBJ2-1,.,TRBV15,TGTGCCACCAGCTCCAGGGGGTCCGATGAGCAGTTCTTC,CATSSRGSDEQFF
TRBD2,TRBJ2-2,.,TRBV7-2,TGTGCCAGCAACCTAGCGGGAAGGAACGGGGAGCTGTTTTTT,CASNLAGRNGELFF
.,TRBJ1-1,many,TRBV11-2,TGTGCCAGCAGCCTACAGGTGAACACTGAAGCTTTCTTT,CASSLQVNTEAFF
TRBD2,TRBJ2-1,once,TRBV3-1,TGTGCCAGCAGCCAAGAGCGGTCAGGGATATCACTAGCGGGGACATACAATGAGCAGTTCTTC,CASSQERSGISLAGTYNEQFF
TRBD1,TRBJ1-6,.,TRBV6-2/TRBV6-3,TGTGCCAGCAACCCGGACAGGAAGAATTCACCCCTCCACTTT,CASNPDRKNSPLHF
.,TRBJ2-3,few,TRBV7-2,TGTGCCAGCAGCCAAACCGGGCGAGCGCAGTATTTT,CASSQTGRAQYF
TRBD1,TRBJ1-1,.,TRBV29-1,TGCAGCGTGGCCTACAGGGGGCTCCAGAAAACTGAAGCTTTCTTT,CSVAYRGLQKTEAFF
.,TRBJ2-5,.,TRBV28,TGTGCCAGCAGTTCGGGACCTAGCAGGTTAAGAGAGGCCCAGTACTTC,CASSSGPSRLREAQYF
.,TRBJ1-2,few,TRBV27,TGTGCCAGCAGCCATACAGGGTTTGCTAACTATGGCTACACCTTC,CASSHTGFANYGYTF
.,TRBJ1-5,.,TRBV7-9,TGTGCCAGCAGCACCAGGGACGGTCAGCCCCAGCATTTT,CASSTRDGQPQHF
TRBD1,TRBJ1-6,.,TRBV9,TGTGCCAGCAGCGTAGGCCCGGGACAGTGGAATTCACCCCTCCACTTT,CASSVGPGQWNSPLHF
.,TRBJ2-7,.,TRBV7-8,TGTGCCAGCAGCCCAGACAATTCCTACGAGCAGTACTTC,CASSPDNSYEQYF
TRBD1,TRBJ1-5,.,TRBV6-5,TGTGCCAGCAGGCCCCTGGACGGGACAGGGGGTGTTCAGCCCCAGCATTTT,CASRPLDGTGGVQPQHF
.,TRBJ1-5,.,TRBV6-1,TGTGCCAGCAGTGTAGGGAATAGCAATCAGCCCCAGCATTTT,CASSVGNSNQPQHF
TRBD1,TRBJ1-6,.,TRBV9,TGTGCCAGCAGCCCAGGGGGGACCGCTAATTCACCCCTCCACTTT,CASSPGGTANSPLHF
.,TRBJ1-1,.,TRBV5-6,TGTGCCAGCAGCCCCCCCGTAGGGGCCGCGTACACTGAAGCTTTCTTT,CASSPPVGAAYTEAFF
TRBD2,TRBJ2-1,few,TRBV29-1,TGCAGCGTTGAGGGGAGGGGTGGAGGATACAATGAGCAGTTCTTC,CSVEGRGGGYNEQFF
TRBD2,TRBJ2-7,few,TRBV6-5,TGTGCCAGCAGTTTACTAGCGGGAGTAGACCGGTACTTC,CASSLLAGVDRYF
TRBD1,TRBJ2-7,.,TRBV6-2/TRBV6-3,TGTGCCAGCGCCAGACAGGGTTCTCCCTACGAGCAGTACTTC,CASARQGSPYEQYF
TRBD2,TRBJ2-7,once,TRBV4-2,TGTGCCAGCAGCCAAGGGGCTAGCGGTAAACCCTACGAGCAGTACTTC,CASSQGASGKPYEQYF
TRBD1,TRBJ1-1,many,TRBV14,TGTGCCAGCAGCCAAGTGAGGGGGCGAAACACTGAAGCTTTCTTT,CASSQVRGRNTEAFF
.,TRBJ1-1,many,TRBV5-1,TGCGCCAGCAGCTTGGCCGAGGGATACACTGAAGCTTTCTTT,CASSLAEGYTEAFF
.,TRBJ2-5,few,TRBV19,TGTGCCAGTAGTATGGAGGCCCAGGAGGAGACCCAGTACTTC,CASSMEAQEETQYF
.,TRBJ1-6,many,TRBV12-3/TRBV12-4,TGTGCCAGCAGTCCCGAGTGGCCTCGGGGTTCACCCCTCCACTTT,CASSPEWPRGSPLHF
.,TRBJ2-4,few,TRBV7-8,TGTGCCAGCAGCTTACTCGACCAAGGAAACATTCAGTACTTC,CASSLLDQGNIQYF
.,TRBJ1-6,.,TRBV3-1,TGTGCCAGCAGCCAGGATTGGGAGCCTAATTCACCCCTCCACTTT,CASSQDWEPNSPLHF
.,TRBJ1-6,few,TRBV4-3,TGCGCCAGCAGCTCTATTCGGACCTTCCCTTCACCCCTCCACTTT,CASSSIRTFPSPLHF
.,TRBJ2-3,once,TRBV12-3/TRBV12-4,TGTGCCAGCAGTCCTAGACGGCGCACAGATACGCAGTTTTTT,CASSPRRRTDTQFF
TRBD2,TRBJ2-2,few,TRBV11-2,TGTGCCAGCAGTTTGACTAGCGGGAGCGACACCGGGGAGCTGTTTTTT,CASSLTSGSDTGELFF
TRBD2,TRBJ2-1,.,TRBV27,TGTGCCAGCAGTTTATGGCTAGCGGGAGGGTACAATGAGCAGTTCTTC,CASSLWLAGGYNEQFF
.,TRBJ1-3,.,TRBV4-3,TGCGCCAGCAGCCAAGTTTATACAGACTCTGGAAACACCATATATTTT,CASSQVYTDSGNTIYF
TRBD2,TRBJ2-1,.,TRBV10-3,TGTGCCATCAGTGCCCGACTAGCGGGAGAGGACAATGAGCAGTTCTTC,CAISARLAGEDNEQFF
TRBD2,TRBJ2-7,.,TRBV20-1,TGCAGTGCCAGGACTAGCGGGAGTTCGGTATACGAGCAGTACTTC,CSARTSGSSVYEQYF